This TCR beta chain appears in the sequencing data of a study of blood T cell repertoires in COVID-19. The CDR3 extends over 16 amino acids. Trimming took off 1 base at V and 8 bases at J, with 15 bases between the two ends. CDR1 is SGHDN and CDR2 is FVKESK in the germline V gene. Data came from immunoSEQ multiplex PCR; TCRdb stores just in-frame clones and leaves some out. The sample records 150,000 to 200,000 clones, roughly 83% being singletons. The rearrangement uses TRBV14 and TRBJ1-6, with D possibly TRBD1 on 5 matching bases. The sequenced material came from peripheral blood. This TCR was sampled from a woman aged 40 to 50 with COVID-19, enrolled during active disease. The DNA of the CDR3 is TGTGCCAGCAGCCAAGTAGGAGGGGACCGCTATTCACCCCTCCACTTT. This codes for CASSQVGGDRYSPLHF.